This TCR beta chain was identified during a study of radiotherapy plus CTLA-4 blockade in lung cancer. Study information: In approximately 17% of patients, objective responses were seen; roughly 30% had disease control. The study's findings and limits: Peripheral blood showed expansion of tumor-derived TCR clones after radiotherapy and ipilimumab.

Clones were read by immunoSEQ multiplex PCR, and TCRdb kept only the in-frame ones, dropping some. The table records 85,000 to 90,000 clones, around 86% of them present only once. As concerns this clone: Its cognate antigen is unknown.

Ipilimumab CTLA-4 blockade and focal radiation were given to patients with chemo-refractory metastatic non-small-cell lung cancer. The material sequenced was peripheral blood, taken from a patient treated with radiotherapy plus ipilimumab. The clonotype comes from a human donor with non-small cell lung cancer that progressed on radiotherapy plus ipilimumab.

The CDR3 DNA sequence: TGTGCCAGCAGTTGGACTAGCGGGGGGGCGTACCAAGAGACCCAGTACTTC. It encodes CASSWTSGGAYQETQYF. This sequence joins TRBV27 and TRBJ2-5; 15 positions agree with TRBD2. Trimming at V came to 4 bases and at J to 0 bases, leaving 3 bases not matched to a gene. This CDR3 contains 17 residues. Germline-derived CDR1 and CDR2 are MNHEY and SMNVEV (reference sequence).